The sample holds a few counts of the clone carrying this TCR beta chain. The antigen is unknown. The data originate from a study of identical twins. Study observations and caveats: Monozygotic twin pairs showed more out-of-frame TCR alpha sharing than models estimated.

One entry per CDR3 protein results from TCRdb running MiXCR on the 5' RACE reads. The sample holds 550,000 to 700,000 distinct CDR3 sequences; 21% are singletons and the top ten take roughly 4%. With 5 bases removed from V and 4 bases from J, the gap between germline ends came to 17 bases. The CDR3 contains 15 residues. Germline V gene lookup returns CDR1 KGHSH and CDR2 LQKENI. Another study also made use of these data, one on T cells expressing NK-cell markers. That paper notes: There remained a lack of clarity about HCMV specificity of expanded NKG2C+ T cell clones.

Sequenced: PBMCs. The chain links TRBV18 to TRBJ2-5; weak D call: TRBD1 (6 bases). The clonotype was recovered from a woman younger than 35 in good health. CDR3 nucleotide sequence: TGTGCCAGCTCAACTGACAGGTGGATGGGAGAGACCCAGTACTTC. This codes for CASSTDRWMGETQYF. Drawing the rest from reference TRBV18 and TRBJ2-5, the complete variable domain is NAGVMQNPRHLVRRRGQEARLRCSPMKGHSHVYWYRQLPEEGLKFMVYLQKENIIDESGMPKERFSAEFPKEGPSILRIQQVVRGDSAAYFCASSTDRWMGETQYFGPGTRLLVL.